These 9 T cell receptor beta chains share one sample of origin, sequenced in a study of post-analysis software for immune sequencing data. Study findings and constraints: TRBV5-6, TRBV5-1 and TRBV20-1 were among 4 or 5 TRBV segments more frequent in patients than controls.

The library was made from cDNA and included unique molecular identifiers. TCRdb itself ran the PCR reads through MiXCR, one entry per CDR3 protein. This table has about 620,000 distinct CDR3 sequences, 44% appearing once. These receptors lack a known antigen. Specimen: blood. The receptor set was obtained from a girl aged 10-17 years with multiple sclerosis.

This clonotype was picked up a small number of times. The chain uses TRBV20-1 and TRBJ2-1, with 10 bases fitting TRBD2. The CDR3 length is 14 residues. V was pared by 6 bases and J by 8 bases, with 10 bases of the junction left unmatched. Germline CDR1 DFQATT, CDR2 SNEGSKA (reference sequence). The DNA of the CDR3 is TGCAGTGCCCTGAGAGGGACTAGCGAAGATGAGCAGTTCTTC. Encoded protein: CSALRGTSEDEQFF.

The J gene is TRBJ1-2, the V gene TRBV12-3 or TRBV12-4; 7 nucleotides agree with TRBD1. J was trimmed by 4 bases and V by 3 bases; bases with no gene match: 5. This CDR3 has 14 residues. The CDR3 DNA reads as TGTGCCAGCAGTTTCATGACAGGGACCTATGGCTACACCTTC. Its protein product is CASSFMTGTYGYTF.

The rearrangement links TRBV20-1 to TRBJ1-2; 7 bases map to TRBD1. This CDR3 is built from 15 residues. The ends lost 0 bases at V and 2 bases at J; junction bases unmatched: 6. Germline values: CDR1 DFQATT, CDR2 SNEGSKA (reference sequence). CDR3 sequence: CSARDQEGANYGYTF. The CDR3 nucleotides read TGCAGTGCTAGAGATCAGGAGGGGGCCAACTATGGCTACACCTTC.

The gene calls are TRBV5-1 and TRBJ1-5; the D gene is possibly TRBD1 (5 bases). The V gene lost 4 bases and the J gene lost 6 bases, with 14 bases spanning the gap. The CDR3 covers 14 residues. Germline CDR1 SGHRS, CDR2 YFSETQ. Here the CDR3 DNA reads TGCGCCAGCAGCCCGACCGGGACGAGTCAGCCCCAGCATTTT. Translation: CASSPTGTSQPQHF.

J is TRBJ2-1 and V is TRBV4-1; D perhaps matches TRBD2 (6 bases). Germline CDR1 reads MGHRA; CDR2 reads YSYEKL. This CDR3 has 17 residues. V was shortened by 2 bases and J by 1 base, with 15 bases between the two germline ends. The CDR3 nucleotides are TGCGCCAGCAGCCAAATTTTCGGGAGTAGGTCCTACAATGAGCAGTTCTTC. Translated: CASSQIFGSRSYNEQFF.

The rearrangement links TRBV12-3 or TRBV12-4 to TRBJ2-3; weak D call: TRBD1 (6 bases). V lost 5 bases and J lost 4, with 19 bases in between. The CDR3 is 16 amino acids. The chain's CDR3 is CASSPTGLGSPDTQYF. The CDR3 DNA sequence: TGTGCCAGCAGTCCCACAGGGCTGGGCTCCCCAGATACGCAGTATTTT.

This clonotype was detected a few times. The V and J genes are TRBV7-6 and TRBJ1-1; D is perhaps TRBD1 (6 bases). The germline gives CDR1 SGHVS, CDR2 FNYEAQ. V lost 5 bases to trimming and J lost 1 base, with 8 bases between them. The CDR3 loop spans 13 amino acids. In DNA form, the CDR3 reads TGTGCCAGCAGCCGGACAGCGAACACTGAAGCTTTCTTT. Its protein is CASSRTANTEAFF.

CDR3 amino acids: CASSLGADNSPLHF. The CDR3 coding sequence is TGCGCCAGCAGCTTGGGGGCAGATAATTCACCCCTCCACTTT. The gene calls are TRBV5-1 and TRBJ1-6; D not certain. Germline values: CDR1 SGHRS, CDR2 YFSETQ. The V end lost 0 bases, the J end lost 5 bases, and 6 bases lay between the germline ends. The CDR3 is 14 residues long. The full variable domain, with the rest looked up from reference TRBV5-1 and TRBJ1-6, is KAGVTQTPRYLIKTRGQQVTLSCSPISGHRSVSWYQQTPGQGLQFLFEYFSETQRNKGNFPGRFSGRQFSNSRSEMNVSTLELGDSALYLCASSLGADNSPLHFGNGTRLTVT.

The V and J genes are TRBV12-3 or TRBV12-4 and TRBJ2-3; 9 bases align to TRBD2. The CDR3 is made up of 16 amino acids. The J segment lost 3 bases and the V segment lost 4 bases, leaving 8 bases of the junction unmatched. The CDR3 DNA follows: TGTGCCAGCAGTTATGCGGGGGGGACTGTAACAGATACGCAGTATTTT. Translating gives CASSYAGGTVTDTQYF.